One TCR beta chain is described in this entry. The sample is drawn from a study of blood T cell repertoires in COVID-19. Germline CDR1 reads SNHLY; CDR2 reads FYNNEI. The CDR3 has 15 amino acids. Losses at the gene ends were 4 bases for V and 3 bases for J; bases not matched to a gene: 3. Patients from Seattle were sampled longitudinally, starting during active infection. Sequenced by immunoSEQ multiplex PCR; TCRdb stores in-frame clones only, minus some. Of hundreds of thousands of clones in the sample, 70% to 90% were seen once. The rearrangement uses TRBV2 and TRBJ2-5; 12 bases line up with TRBD2. The sequencing sample was made of peripheral blood. This receptor was obtained from a young man with COVID-19, enrolled during active disease. CDR3 in DNA: TGTGCCAGCAGTGCCGCTAGCGGGGGGGAAGAGACCCAGTACTTC. Protein sequence: CASSAASGGEETQYF.